This T cell receptor (beta chain) was obtained from a study of blood T cell repertoires in COVID-19. Study overall: Collection of acute and convalescent COVID-19 samples took place in the United States, Italy and Spain. Nucleic acid was either cDNA or gDNA, and it came from T cells, B-cell-depleted T cells, or PBMCs.

Seattle-derived patients entered the study during active infection and were followed longitudinally. Per the original data handling: Amplifying reference gene primers gave estimates of nucleated cell counts. Sequencing was performed with immunoSEQ multiplex PCR; in TCRdb, only in-frame clones are kept and a portion is missing. That table is the source of V, J and clone size, and D and trimming were worked out from the DNA. Of around 260,000 clones listed, around 90% were seen once; the top ten hold around 2.5%. J gave up 2 bases and V 4 bases, and 5 bases lay outside the gene matches. Germline lookup yields CDR1 SGHAT and CDR2 FQNNGV. The CDR3 length is 14 residues.

The genes are TRBV11-2 and TRBJ2-7, with TRBD1 identical over 7 bases. The clonotype originates from a person aged 18 to 30 with COVID-19, enrolled during active disease. Input material: peripheral blood. This chain's CDR3 is CASSSYRGPYEQYF. The DNA of the CDR3 is TGTGCCAGCAGCTCCTACAGGGGACCCTACGAGCAGTACTTC.